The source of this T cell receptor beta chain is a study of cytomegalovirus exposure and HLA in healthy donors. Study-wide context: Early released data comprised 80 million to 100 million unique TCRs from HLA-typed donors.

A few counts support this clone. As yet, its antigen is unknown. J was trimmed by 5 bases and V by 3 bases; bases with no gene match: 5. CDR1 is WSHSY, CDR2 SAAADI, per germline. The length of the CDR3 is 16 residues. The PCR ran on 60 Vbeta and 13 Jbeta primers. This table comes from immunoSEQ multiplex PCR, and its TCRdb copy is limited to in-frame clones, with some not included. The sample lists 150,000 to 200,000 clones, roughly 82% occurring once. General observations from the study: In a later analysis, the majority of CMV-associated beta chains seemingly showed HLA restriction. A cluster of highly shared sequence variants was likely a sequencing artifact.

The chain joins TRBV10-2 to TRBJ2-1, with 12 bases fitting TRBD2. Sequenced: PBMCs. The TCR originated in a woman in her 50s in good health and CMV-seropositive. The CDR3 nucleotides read TGCGCCAGCAGTGACCCTAGCGGGGGGGGCCACAATGAGCAGTTCTTC. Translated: CASSDPSGGGHNEQFF.